The clone carrying this T cell receptor beta chain was detected a few times. These data originate in a study of blood T cell repertoires in COVID-19. Study as a whole: Researchers got acute and convalescent COVID-19 samples from the United States, Italy and Spain.

Generated by immunoSEQ multiplex PCR, the TCRdb table keeps only in-frame clones and is missing some. The sample lists roughly 500,000 clones; roughly 89% were seen once. Germline V gene lookup returns CDR1 SGHNT and CDR2 YYREEE (reference sequence). This CDR3 comprises 15 residues. Between the trimmed V and J ends, which lost 2 bases and 6 bases, there was a span of 15 bases. The receptor was derived from a man aged 18 to 29 with COVID-19, enrolled during active disease. The genes are TRBV5-4 and TRBJ2-1; possible D gene TRBD1, 6 bases. The sequenced material came from peripheral blood. The CDR3: CASSLLGIQGNEQFF. In nucleotides, the CDR3 is TGTGCCAGCAGCTTATTGGGGATACAGGGCAATGAGCAGTTCTTC.